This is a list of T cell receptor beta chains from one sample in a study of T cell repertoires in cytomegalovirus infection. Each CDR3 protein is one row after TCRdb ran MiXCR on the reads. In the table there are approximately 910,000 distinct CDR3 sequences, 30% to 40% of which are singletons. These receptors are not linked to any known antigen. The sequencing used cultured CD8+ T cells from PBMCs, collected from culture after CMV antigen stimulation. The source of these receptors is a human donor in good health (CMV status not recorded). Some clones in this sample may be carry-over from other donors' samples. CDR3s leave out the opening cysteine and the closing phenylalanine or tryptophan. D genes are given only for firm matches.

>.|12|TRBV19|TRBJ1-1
ASSMLGGNTEAF
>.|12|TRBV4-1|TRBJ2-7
ASSQGMEDGEQY
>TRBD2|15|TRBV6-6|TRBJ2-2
ASSYRPAGLGAGELF
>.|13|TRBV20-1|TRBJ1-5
SARDYRGGDQPQH
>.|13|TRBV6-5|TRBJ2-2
ASSPTRPNTGELF
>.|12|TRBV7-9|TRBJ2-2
ASYSYQNTGELF
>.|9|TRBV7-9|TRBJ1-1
ASSLDTRAF
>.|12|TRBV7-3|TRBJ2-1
ASSPTVWGHEQF
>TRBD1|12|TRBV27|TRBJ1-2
ASRAGTGGLGYT
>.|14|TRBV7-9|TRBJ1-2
ASSSVLTDLEDGYT
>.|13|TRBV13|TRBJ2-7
ASSLRSSGFYEQY
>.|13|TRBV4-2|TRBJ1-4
ASSGLTATNEKLF
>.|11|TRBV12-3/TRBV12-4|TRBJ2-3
ASSVTETDTQY
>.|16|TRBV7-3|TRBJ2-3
ASSQIEGRARRTDTQY
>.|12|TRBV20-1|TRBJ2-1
SATASGAYNEQF